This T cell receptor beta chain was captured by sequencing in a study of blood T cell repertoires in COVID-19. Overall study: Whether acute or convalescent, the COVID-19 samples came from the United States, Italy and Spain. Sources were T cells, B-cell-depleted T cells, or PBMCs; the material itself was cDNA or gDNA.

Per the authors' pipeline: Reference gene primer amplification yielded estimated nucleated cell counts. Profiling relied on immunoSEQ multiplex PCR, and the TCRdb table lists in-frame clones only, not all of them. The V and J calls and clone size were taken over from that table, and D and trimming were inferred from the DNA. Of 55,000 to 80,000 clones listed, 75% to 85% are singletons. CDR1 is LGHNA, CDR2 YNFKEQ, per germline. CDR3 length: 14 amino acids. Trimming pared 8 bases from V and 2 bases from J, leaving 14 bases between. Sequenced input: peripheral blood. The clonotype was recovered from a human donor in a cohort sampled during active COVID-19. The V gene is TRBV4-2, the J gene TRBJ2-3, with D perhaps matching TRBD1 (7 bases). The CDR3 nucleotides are TGTGCCAGCGGAGGGGACAGTATCACAGATACGCAGTATTTT. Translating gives CASGGDSITDTQYF.